This record covers a single TCR beta chain. The source of the sample is a study of blood T cell repertoires in COVID-19. Study summary: From the United States, Italy and Spain came samples of acute and convalescent COVID-19.

Profiled with immunoSEQ multiplex PCR; TCRdb holds only in-frame clones, not every one. The sample has 170,000 or so clones, over 70% seen once. Germline V lookup: CDR1 SQVTM, CDR2 ANQGSEA. The CDR3 runs 12 residues. V was cut by 3 bases and J by 2 bases, with 7 bases left in between. The source material was peripheral blood. The genes are TRBV29-1 and TRBJ1-1; D is undetermined. The source of this sequence is a woman aged 55-69 years with acute or convalescent COVID-19. The CDR3 nucleotides read TGCAGCGTTGAGGCTCAAAACACTGAAGCTTTCTTT. This translates into CSVEAQNTEAFF. The full variable domain, with the rest looked up from reference TRBV29-1 and TRBJ1-1, is SAVISQKPSRDICQRGTSLTIQCQVDSQVTMMFWYRQQPGQSLTLIATANQGSEATYESGFVIDKFPISRPNLTFSTLTVSNMSPEDSSIYLCSVEAQNTEAFFGQGTRLTVV.